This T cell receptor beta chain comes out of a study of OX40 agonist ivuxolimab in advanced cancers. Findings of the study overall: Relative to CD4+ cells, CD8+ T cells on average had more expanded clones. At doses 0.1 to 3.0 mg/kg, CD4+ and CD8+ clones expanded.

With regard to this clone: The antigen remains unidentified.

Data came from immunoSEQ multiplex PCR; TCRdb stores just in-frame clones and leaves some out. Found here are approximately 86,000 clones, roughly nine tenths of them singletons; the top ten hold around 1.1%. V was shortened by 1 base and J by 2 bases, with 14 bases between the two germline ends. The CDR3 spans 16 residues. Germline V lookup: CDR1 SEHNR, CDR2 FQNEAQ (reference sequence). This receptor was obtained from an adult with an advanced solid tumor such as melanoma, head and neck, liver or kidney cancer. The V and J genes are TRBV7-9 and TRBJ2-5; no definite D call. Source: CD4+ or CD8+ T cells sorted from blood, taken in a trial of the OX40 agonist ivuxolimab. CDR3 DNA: TGTGCCAGCAGCTTAGGATCCGGTGGCCTGCAAGAGACCCAGTACTTC. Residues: CASSLGSGGLQETQYF.